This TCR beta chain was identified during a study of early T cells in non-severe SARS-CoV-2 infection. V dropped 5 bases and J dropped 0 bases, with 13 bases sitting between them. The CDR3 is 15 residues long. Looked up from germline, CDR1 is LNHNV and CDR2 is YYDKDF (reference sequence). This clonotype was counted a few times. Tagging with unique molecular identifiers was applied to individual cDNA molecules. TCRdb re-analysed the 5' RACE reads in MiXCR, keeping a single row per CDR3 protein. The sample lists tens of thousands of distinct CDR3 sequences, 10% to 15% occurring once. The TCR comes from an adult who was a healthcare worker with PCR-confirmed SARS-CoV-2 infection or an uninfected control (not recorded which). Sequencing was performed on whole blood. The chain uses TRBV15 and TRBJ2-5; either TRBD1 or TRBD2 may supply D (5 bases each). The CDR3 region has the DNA TGTGCCACCAGCCGAAACTCGGGGCACCAAGAGACCCAGTACTTC. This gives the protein CATSRNSGHQETQYF.